This T cell receptor beta chain was retrieved from a study of T cell repertoires in cytomegalovirus infection. Study background: CMV infection plus the matching HLA type was flagged by public TCR beta signatures.

General study points: Using cumulative public TCR beta family frequency, the authors identified those who carried CMV together with the relevant HLA. What dominated the ex vivo response were HLA-C-restricted CMV-specific TCR beta clonotypes.

TCRdb redid the calling of the reads with MiXCR, one entry per CDR3 protein. The profile shows some 400,000 distinct CDR3 sequences, about 33% of them singletons. The germline CDR1 and CDR2 sequences are SGHVS and FNYEAQ. The CDR3 consists of 16 residues. This clonotype appeared once. The antigen is not known. One junction end disagrees with the germline gene, perhaps due to a read error. The sequence came from a human donor in good health (CMV status not recorded). Some clones in this sample may be carry-over from other donors' samples. The chain has TRBV7-6 and TRBJ2-3; D unclear. Sequences were obtained from PBMCs. CDR3 sequence reads: CASSLSPGTPTDTQYF. The DNA for the CDR3 is TGTGCTAGCAGCTTATCCCCCGGTACCCCCACAGATACGCAGTATTTT. The entire variable domain, with the rest obtained from reference TRBV7-6 and TRBJ2-3, is as follows: GAGVSQSPRYKVTKRGQDVALRCDPISGHVSLYWYRQALGQGPEFLTYFNYEAQQDKSGLPNDRFSAERPEGSISTLTIQRTEQRDSAMYRCASSLSPGTPTDTQYFGPGTRLTVL.